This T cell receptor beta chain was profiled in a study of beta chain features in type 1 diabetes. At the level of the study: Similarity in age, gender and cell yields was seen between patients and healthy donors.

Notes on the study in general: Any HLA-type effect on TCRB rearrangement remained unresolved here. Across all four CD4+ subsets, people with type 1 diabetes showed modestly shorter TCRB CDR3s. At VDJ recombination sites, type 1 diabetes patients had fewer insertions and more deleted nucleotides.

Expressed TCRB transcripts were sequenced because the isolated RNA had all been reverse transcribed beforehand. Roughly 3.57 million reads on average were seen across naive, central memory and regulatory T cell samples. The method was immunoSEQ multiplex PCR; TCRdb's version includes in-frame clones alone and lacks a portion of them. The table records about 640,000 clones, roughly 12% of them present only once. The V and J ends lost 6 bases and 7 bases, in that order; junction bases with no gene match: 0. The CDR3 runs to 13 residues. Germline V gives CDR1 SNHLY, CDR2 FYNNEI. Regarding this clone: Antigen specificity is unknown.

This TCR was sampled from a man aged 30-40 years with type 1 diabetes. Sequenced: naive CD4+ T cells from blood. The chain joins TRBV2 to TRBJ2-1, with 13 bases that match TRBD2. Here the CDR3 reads CASRTSGGNEQFF. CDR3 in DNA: TGTGCCAGCAGGACTAGCGGGGGGAATGAGCAGTTCTTC.